Presented here are 19 T cell receptor beta chains from one specimen sequenced in a study of blood T cells in healthy people across ages (dated by TCRdb to 2015 to 2017). Library prep was done by 5' RACE. TCRdb lists the instrument as Illumina HiSeq 2500. A second PCR of about 6 to 11 cycles was performed with a sample-barcoded 5' primer and a J-beta primer mix. Clones were called with MiXCR by TCRdb after fastp trimmed the public reads at Q25, and only in-frame beta chains were retained. Rows matching on CDR3 protein sequence are summarized as one entry with the most common DNA and genes. The table for this sample lists 650,000 to 800,000 distinct CDR3 sequences; about 42% of them were counted only once. The ten largest account for nearly 20% of the sample. The sequencing sample was made of blood. These receptors all come from a man aged 60 to 75 in good health.

This clonotype appeared once. CDR3 nucleotides: TGCGCCAGCAGCTTGGACAGTGGCTATGGCTACACCTTC. Translation gives CASSLDSGYGYTF. The rearrangement uses TRBV5-1 and TRBJ1-2; the D is unclear. V shed 0 bases and J shed 4 bases, with 7 bases lying between them. Germline V gene lookup returns CDR1 SGHRS and CDR2 YFSETQ. This CDR3 has 13 amino acids.

The rearrangement joins TRBV5-1 to TRBJ2-3; no clear D. CDR1 and CDR2 (germline): SGHRS, YFSETQ. The V and J ends lost 4 bases and 6 bases respectively, with 18 bases between them. This CDR3 comprises 15 residues. The CDR3, as DNA: TGCGCCAGCAGCCCCCCTATTCCGGCTTCGGATACGCAGTATTTT. Protein: CASSPPIPASDTQYF.

The chain is built from TRBV12-3 or TRBV12-4 and TRBJ2-3, with D maybe TRBD2 (6 bases). The CDR3 contains 18 residues. V lost 5 bases, J lost 0 bases, and 21 bases lay in between. Here the CDR3 reads CASSGGVETRVSTDTQYF. The CDR3 DNA is TGTGCCAGCAGTGGCGGGGTTGAGACGAGAGTTAGCACAGATACGCAGTATTTT.

The genes are TRBV7-2 and TRBJ1-1; 7 bases line up with TRBD1. This CDR3 has 15 residues. Germline V gives CDR1 SGHTA, CDR2 FQGNSA. Losses at the gene ends were 5 bases for V and 5 bases for J; bases not matched to a gene: 11. CDR3 bases: TGTGCCAGCAGCGCAAACAGGGGTCCTCTTACTGAAGCTTTCTTT. Translating gives CASSANRGPLTEAFF.

This chain joins TRBV11-3 and TRBJ2-1; 8 bases line up with TRBD1. The CDR3 is made up of 16 amino acids. V lost 0 bases, J lost 9 bases, and 10 bases stayed unmatched. Germline CDR1 reads SGHNT; CDR2 reads YENEEA. The CDR3 bases are TGTGCCAGCAGCTTAGATGGTCCAGGGGGCAGGGGTGAGCAGTTCTTC. It specifies CASSLDGPGGRGEQFF.

The chain is built from TRBV5-1 and TRBJ1-1; D is undetermined. Germline V gene data show CDR1 as SGHRS and CDR2 as YFSETQ. The CDR3 has 16 amino acids. The ends were cut back, 0 bases at V and 1 base at J, with 13 bases in the middle. CDR3 amino acids: CASSLGEINSNTEAFF. Written as DNA, the CDR3 is TGCGCCAGCAGCTTGGGGGAGATAAATTCGAACACTGAAGCTTTCTTT.

Remarks on this clonotype: A junction end diverges from the germline sequence, so it may reflect a read error. The rearrangement joins TRBV3-1 to TRBJ2-3, with 13 nucleotides matching TRBD2. This CDR3 region has 16 residues. CDR1 is LGHDT and CDR2 is YNNKEL in the germline V gene (reference sequence). This CDR3 is CASSRGLAGLSDMQYF. CDR3 nucleotides: TGTGCCAGCAGCAGGGGACTAGCGGGGTTGTCAGATATGCAGTATTTT.

Details on this clonotype: One end of the junction fails to match germline, which may point to a read error. This chain uses TRBV29-1 with TRBJ1-1; D gene uncertain. The CDR3 sequence is 13 residues long. Germline values: CDR1 SQVTM, CDR2 ANQGSEA. For the CDR3, the DNA is TGCAGCGTTGAGGACGCCTCGAACACTGAAGTTTTCTTT. This sequence encodes CSVEDASNTEVFF.

This clonotype was found a few times. The chain uses TRBV19 and TRBJ2-1, with D possibly being TRBD1 (6 bases). In germline, CDR1 is LNHDA, CDR2 SQIVND (reference sequence). This CDR3 is 17 amino acids long. With 0 bases removed from V and 5 bases from J, the gap between germline ends came to 17 bases. Here the CDR3 DNA reads TGTGCCAGTAGTATAGAACTGGGCAGGGGTCTGAACAATGAGCAGTTCTTC. It encodes CASSIELGRGLNNEQFF.

The chain recombines TRBV7-8 with TRBJ2-7, with a tentative D call TRBD1 (6 bases). This CDR3 spans 17 amino acids. Trimming left V 2 bases short and J 0 bases short, with 17 bases between. The V gene's germline CDR1 is SGHVS and CDR2 FQNEAQ. The CDR3 nucleotides read TGTGCCAGCAGCTTAAGGGTATTCCAGGGGTCCTCCTACGAGCAGTACTTC. The encoded protein is CASSLRVFQGSSYEQYF.

Points on this clonotype: The germline gene is not matched at one end of the junction; a read error may be the cause. The CDR3 DNA sequence: TGTGCCAGCAGGACTAGAGGGGGCGCAGATACGCAGTATTTC. As protein: CASRTRGGADTQYF. V gene TRBV12-3 or TRBV12-4 combines with J gene TRBJ2-3; possibly TRBD1 for D (7 bases). This CDR3 has 14 residues.

The chain combines TRBV18 with TRBJ1-1; D is undetermined. In germline, CDR1 is KGHSH, CDR2 LQKENI. V lost 1 base and J 2 bases, leaving 5 bases between the germline ends. The CDR3 totals 13 residues. This chain's CDR3 is CASSPLENTEAFF. The CDR3 DNA follows: TGTGCCAGCTCACCACTGGAAAACACTGAAGCTTTCTTT.

For this clonotype: The junction departs from germline at one end; a sequencing error may be responsible. V is TRBV9 and J is TRBJ2-4, with D possibly called TRBD1 or TRBD2 (5 bases each). This CDR3 region has 13 residues. The germline V gene has CDR1 SGDLS and CDR2 YYNGEE. DNA of the CDR3: TGTGCCAGCAGCGCCCCGGGGCAAAACGTTCAGTACTTC. This encodes CASSAPGQNVQYF.

The J gene is TRBJ2-7, the V gene TRBV20-1; the D gene is possibly TRBD2 (6 bases). The CDR3 runs 14 residues. Deletions cut 1 base from V and 2 bases from J, with 12 bases between. CDR1 DFQATT and CDR2 SNEGSKA come from the germline V gene (reference sequence). CDR3 sequence reads: CSARVLTGAYEQYF. Written as DNA, the CDR3 is TGCAGTGCTAGAGTTCTAACGGGGGCCTACGAGCAGTACTTC.

Comments on this clonotype: At one end the junction does not follow the germline gene, possibly because of a read error. This chain connects TRBV11-3 to TRBJ2-1; 12 nucleotides line up with TRBD1. The CDR3 sequence is 15 residues long. Germline values: CDR1 SGHNT, CDR2 YENEEA. CDR3 loop: CASSMRGTGGNERFF. CDR3 nucleotide sequence: TGTGCCAGCAGCATGAGAGGGACAGGGGGCAATGAGCGGTTCTTC.

The rearrangement joins TRBV20-1 to TRBJ2-1; no reliable D call. CDR1 is DFQATT and CDR2 is SNEGSKA in the germline V gene (reference sequence). The length of the CDR3 is 12 residues. Trimming cost V 0 bases and J 7 bases, with 7 bases left between them. CDR3 bases: TGCAGTGCTAGAGATACGATGAATGAGCAGTTCTTC. It encodes CSARDTMNEQFF.

The CDR3 sequence is CASSLTGIQNQPQHF. The CDR3 coding sequence is TGCGCCAGCAGCCTCACCGGGATCCAAAATCAGCCCCAGCATTTT. J is TRBJ1-5 and V is TRBV4-1; D is unresolved. The V gene's germline CDR1 is MGHRA and CDR2 YSYEKL. Deletions cut 4 bases from V and 4 bases from J, with 14 bases between. The CDR3 has 15 residues.

The V gene is TRBV4-3, the J gene TRBJ1-2; no reliable D call. The ends were cut back, 9 bases at V and 1 base at J, with 12 bases in the middle. This CDR3 region has 13 residues. Per the germline V gene, CDR1 is LGHNA and CDR2 is YSLEER. CDR3 nucleotide sequence: TGCGCCAGGTCCGGGCAGATTAACTATGGCTACACCTTC. Protein: CARSGQINYGYTF.

The rearrangement links TRBV20-1 to TRBJ2-5, with 8 bases fitting TRBD2. Matching the DNA end better, TRBJ2-7 makes the J call doubtful. Per the germline V gene, CDR1 is DFQATT and CDR2 is SNEGSKA (reference sequence). The CDR3 has 14 amino acids. CDR3: CSASTDGGGYEQYF. The CDR3 nucleotides read TGCAGTGCTTCCACGGACGGGGGGGGATACGAGCAGTACTTC.